The 15 T cell receptor beta chains given below trace back to one sample, sequenced in a study of T cells in Graves' hyperthyroidism and ophthalmopathy. Researchers amplified the TCR beta CDR3 regions from RNA transcripts. When the TCR CDR3 underwent first-round RT-PCR, the HTBI primer set was used. TCRdb fed the multiplex PCR reads into MiXCR, producing one record per CDR3 protein. The repertoire has around 350,000 distinct CDR3 sequences, roughly 13% of them found once; the top ten carry 9.2%. The sequencing sample was made of blood. These receptors originate from a woman between 18 and 29 years old with Graves' hyperthyroidism.

This rearrangement joins TRBV4-1 to TRBJ1-5, with no clear D. This CDR3 contains 14 residues. V lost 1 base and J 1 base, leaving 5 bases between the germline ends. Germline loops: CDR1 MGHRA, CDR2 YSYEKL. The CDR3 sequence: CASSQVGSNQPQHF. For the CDR3, the DNA is TGCGCCAGCAGCCAAGTTGGAAGCAATCAGCCCCAGCATTTT.

This clonotype was found many times. V usage is TRBV11-2 and J usage is TRBJ2-7, with 7 nucleotides matching TRBD1. Trimming removed 5 bases from V and 3 bases from J; junction bases left unmatched: 10. There are 15 residues in the CDR3. Per the germline V gene, CDR1 is SGHAT and CDR2 is FQNNGV. As DNA, the CDR3 is TGTGCCAGCAGCCCGCTGACAGGGCCCAACTACGAGCAGTACTTC. This translates into CASSPLTGPNYEQYF. The whole variable domain, filled in from reference TRBV11-2 and TRBJ2-7, reads EAGVAQSPRYKIIEKRQSVAFWCNPISGHATLYWYQQILGQGPKLLIQFQNNGVVDDSQLPKDRFSAERLKGVDSTLKIQPAKLEDSAVYLCASSPLTGPNYEQYFGPGTRLTVT.

This clonotype was recorded at least ten times. The rearrangement joins TRBV10-3 to TRBJ2-1; D is perhaps TRBD2 (6 bases). The ends were cut back, 2 bases at V and 6 bases at J, with 14 bases in the middle. CDR3 length equals 15 residues. Germline V CDR1 and CDR2: ENHRY, SYGVKD. The CDR3 region is CAISENSGAPNEQFF. The CDR3 DNA is TGTGCCATCAGTGAGAATAGCGGAGCACCCAATGAGCAGTTCTTC.

This clonotype was recorded many times. The chain employs TRBV20-1 and TRBJ1-5, with D uncertain. V was pared by 4 bases and J by 13 bases, with 17 bases between. The CDR3 consists of 12 residues. Germline CDR1 reads DFQATT; CDR2 reads SNEGSKA (reference sequence). The CDR3 reads CSAKPDQQVQHF. The CDR3 nucleotides read TGCAGTGCTAAGCCCGACCAGCAGGTTCAGCATTTT.

Of note for this clonotype: This may stem from a read error, because a much larger clone lies one nucleotide away. The chain uses TRBV10-2 and TRBJ2-7; D uncertain. Germline values: CDR1 WSHSY, CDR2 SAAADI. V dropped 0 bases and J dropped 6 bases, with 12 bases sitting between them. The CDR3 contains 14 residues. Here the CDR3 reads CASSESIGLAEQYF. The DNA for the CDR3 is TGCGCCAGCAGTGAGTCGATTGGTTTAGCCGAGCAGTACTTC.

The chain couples TRBV2 to TRBJ1-6; D unclear. The V and J ends lost 11 bases and 0 bases respectively, with 8 bases between them. CDR1 and CDR2 (germline): SNHLY, FYNNEI. This CDR3 region has 13 residues. CDR3 residues: CAGLGSYNSPLHF. The CDR3 coding sequence is TGTGCCGGCCTAGGCTCCTATAATTCACCCCTCCACTTT.

The chain couples TRBV2 to TRBJ1-5, with 8 bases lining up with TRBD1. V lost 5 bases to trimming and J lost 5 bases; unmatched junction nucleotides: 8. The CDR3 runs to 15 residues. Germline V lookup: CDR1 SNHLY, CDR2 FYNNEI. CDR3 bases: TGTGCCAGCAGTCTGGACAGGGCCATGTATCAGCCCCAGCATTTT. It yields the protein CASSLDRAMYQPQHF.

The table lists this clonotype with many counts. The CDR3 region has the DNA TGTGCCAGCAGTACGCCACAGGGGTTTGGAAACACCATATATTTT. This gives the protein CASSTPQGFGNTIYF. This chain links TRBV28 with TRBJ1-3, with 7 bases lining up with TRBD1. The CDR3 totals 15 residues. CDR1 and CDR2 (germline): MDHEN, SYDVKM. V dropped 5 bases and J dropped 3; count of bases not matched to a gene: 7.

This clonotype was recorded a few times. With a much larger clone just one base away, this may be a read error. V and J are TRBV27 and TRBJ1-2; D is ambiguous. This CDR3 region has 14 residues. Germline assignment: CDR1 MNHEY and CDR2 SMNVEV (reference sequence). V was trimmed by 3 bases and J by 4 bases, leaving 12 bases between them. CDR3 in DNA: TGTGCCAGCAGTTTTGGTGCGGACCTCTATGGCTACACCTTC. Its protein product is CASSFGADLYGYTF.

This clonotype was found many times. The J gene is TRBJ1-3, the V gene TRBV2; D is possibly TRBD1 (5 bases). CDR1 is SNHLY and CDR2 is FYNNEI in the germline V gene. Trimming removed 1 base from V and 0 bases from J, with 13 bases in between. CDR3 length: 17 amino acids. The chain's CDR3 is CASSEGGTAFSGNTIYF. CDR3 sequence (DNA): TGTGCCAGCAGTGAAGGGGGGACGGCGTTCTCTGGAAACACCATATATTTT.

Ten or more counts support this clonotype. The rearrangement uses TRBV2 and TRBJ1-5; 7 bases match TRBD1. Germline-derived CDR1 and CDR2 are SNHLY and FYNNEI. The CDR3 is made up of 15 amino acids. Unmatched junction bases numbered 7, after V lost 6 bases and J lost 2 bases. The CDR3 loop reads CASRHGTAGNQPQHF. DNA for the CDR3: TGTGCCAGCAGGCACGGGACAGCCGGCAATCAGCCCCAGCATTTT.

This clonotype was counted only a few times. V is TRBV9 and J is TRBJ2-5; TRBD1 is a possible D gene (5 bases). The CDR3 sequence is 14 residues long. Germline V gene sequence: CDR1 SGDLS, CDR2 YYNGEE. V dropped 0 bases and J dropped 4 bases, with 10 bases sitting between them. CDR3 bases: TGTGCCAGCAGCGTAGAAGGCAGGGCAGAGACCCAGTACTTC. Residues: CASSVEGRAETQYF.

In its sample, this clonotype was seen a few times. A much larger clone sits a single nucleotide away, making a read error possible. The chain recombines TRBV30 with TRBJ1-1; D unclear. The CDR3 is made up of 12 amino acids. With 5 bases removed from V and 1 base from J, the gap between germline ends came to 8 bases. The germline V gene has CDR1 GTSNPN and CDR2 SVGIG (reference sequence). The CDR3 region has the DNA TGTGCCTGGCTCCGGGGGAACACTGAAGCTTTCTTT. It specifies CAWLRGNTEAFF.

This clonotype was recorded many times. This chain links TRBV7-9 with TRBJ1-2; D is ambiguous. The CDR3 consists of 13 residues. The germline V gene has CDR1 SEHNR and CDR2 FQNEAQ (reference sequence). Trimming left V 4 bases short and J 10 bases short, with 16 bases between. The DNA of the CDR3 is TGTGCCAGCAGCTCGCAGGTCCCGACTGACTACACCTTC. Translation gives CASSSQVPTDYTF.

For this clonotype: Since a much larger clone is just one base distant, this may be a read error. CDR3 DNA sequence: TGTGCCAGCGGTTTAACTCGGGGGCAGGTAGCCAAAAACATTCAGTACTTC. Amino acids: CASGLTRGQVAKNIQYF. The chain has TRBV28 and TRBJ2-4; possibly TRBD1 or TRBD2 for D (6 bases each). The CDR3 is made up of 17 amino acids. Germline assignment: CDR1 MDHEN and CDR2 SYDVKM.